This TCR beta chain appears in the sequencing data of a study of T cells after yellow fever vaccination (dated by TCRdb to about 2019). Context from the whole study: The SMART-Seq v4 Ultra Low Input RNA kit was used to prepare libraries from fractions with low cell numbers. To track T-cell clones before and after primary and booster YFV17D yellow fever vaccination, bulk TCR alpha and beta repertoires were sequenced longitudinally. The cohort comprised two healthy male donors, one aged 18 to 29 and one aged 30 to 39 years. Blood was drawn at multiple timepoints before and after primary and secondary immunization, with bulk PBMC replicates and cell subsets isolated.

Overall results and qualifications from the work: A small fraction of clonotypes showed up in both the CD4 and CD8 compartments, probably as a result of convergent recombination. Because abundant contaminating clonotypes from the bulk population could be contained in FACS-sorted repertoires, computational filtering was required. Compared with the primary T-cell response, the secondary T-cell response was faster but weaker, reaching its peak on day 5 rather than on day 15. Because only a couple of donors were included in the study, the extent to which the findings can be generalized is limited. Most clones expanded after primary vaccination were re-detected after the booster (around 96% of CD4 and more than 70% of CD8), suggesting broad memory maintenance.

As encoded in the germline V gene, CDR1 is SGHVS while CDR2 is FQNEAQ. The junction shows trimming of 5 bases on V and 2 bases on J, and the gene matches do not reach 13 bases of it. From the cysteine up to the phenylalanine, the CDR3 has a length of 18 residues. CDR3 DNA is the only sequence kept; it has 54 bases, read in frame from the first base. Interpreted using the paper, the treatment or condition label stands for: live attenuated yellow fever vaccine strain. At each blood-draw timepoint, two biological replicates of bulk PBMCs were obtained. PBMCs were isolated from peripheral blood using a standard Ficoll-Paque protocol. TriZol was used to extract RNA from bulk PBMCs, from CD4 and CD8 fractions, and from dextramer-positive and dextramer-negative fractions. TCR cDNA was synthesized by 5'RACE template switching, through which a universal primer site and unique molecular identifiers were introduced. Priming of cDNA synthesis was performed from both the TCR alpha and TCR beta constant segments. Two PCR steps were used to amplify libraries, with sample barcodes and sequencing adapters being added in the second step. Libraries were sequenced on Illumina HiSeq 2500 (2x100 bp) or NovaSeq (2x150 bp). The paper's data handling went like this. MIGEC handled demultiplexing of reads and collapsing into UMI consensus sequences, while MiXCR performed V(D)J alignment. Clonotypes responding to the vaccine were identified with edgeR on replicate PBMC samples, with the criteria of FDR below 0.01 and a log2 fold change above 5 up to day 15. Each bulk clonotype was labeled CD4 or CD8 based on which sequenced repertoire, CD4 or CD8, contained the clonotype at higher abundance. TCRdb took the public reads, trimmed them with fastp at Q25, ran MiXCR for clone calling and kept in-frame beta chains. Each CDR3 protein gets just one entry, which takes the most common genes and DNA from the rows behind it. TCRdb assigned the V and J calls; the authors' analysis was not used. This sample is represented by hundreds of thousands of distinct CDR3 sequences; just over 20% of them were singletons. The ten largest clones add up to approximately 16% of the sample.

This clonotype has only a few counts. This receptor's antigen is unknown. No base quality values were provided; no much bigger clone lies one nucleotide off. The V and J genes are TRBV7-8 and TRBJ2-1; the central 9 bases match TRBD2. The receptor was isolated from a man between 18 and 29 years old who received the YFV17D yellow fever vaccine. This sample comprised PBMCs, obtained roughly 20 days after the first yellow fever vaccination. The DNA sequence follows: TGTGCCAGCAGCCCGAGAGGCGGGGGGGATGTGGCCTACAATGAGCAGTTCTTC. It codes for CASSPRGGGDVAYNEQFF.